This record concerns one T cell receptor beta chain sequence. Its antigen is still unknown. A single base separates this from a much larger clone, so it may be a read error. Primers included in the PCR were 60 Vbeta and 13 Jbeta primers. Measured with immunoSEQ multiplex PCR; TCRdb has only the in-frame clones, and not every one. Found here are under 130,000 clones, around three quarters of them singletons; the top ten hold over 3%. The data originate from a study of cytomegalovirus exposure and HLA in healthy donors. General study findings and limits: HLA alleles showed associations with approximately 15,000 TCR beta sequences in a later analysis, at a 0.05 false discovery rate. Analysis performed later showed TCR beta chains linked to HLA being more clonally expanded than equally common others. In presence/absence analyses, roughly uniform sequencing depth across donors was assumed. Most TCRs appeared rarely, but some public TCRs recurred in many donors.

Germline values: CDR1 GTSNPN, CDR2 SVGIG (reference sequence). This CDR3 is built from 13 residues. The receptor's source is a woman between 40 and 50 years old in good health and CMV-seronegative. The sequenced sample was PBMCs. This chain uses TRBV30 with TRBJ2-7, with TRBD2 as a possible D gene (6 bases). CDR3: CAWRRAGFYGQYF. The CDR3 nucleotides read TGTGCCTGGAGGAGGGCGGGGTTCTACGGGCAGTACTTC. The full variable domain, its missing parts supplied by reference TRBV30 and TRBJ2-7, is SQTIHQWPATLVQPVGSPLSLECTVEGTSNPNLYWYRQAAGRGLQLLFYSVGIGQISSEVPQNLSASRPQDRQFILSSKKLLLSDSGFYLCAWRRAGFYGQYFGPGTRLTVT.